The source of this T cell receptor (beta chain) is a study of T cells after yellow fever vaccination. Unmatched junction bases numbered 6, after V lost 6 bases and J lost 5 bases. This CDR3 is built from 14 residues. Germline CDR1 SGHKS, CDR2 YYEKEE (reference sequence). TCRdb re-called the 5' RACE reads with MiXCR, one entry per CDR3 protein. Among a few hundred thousand distinct CDR3 sequences, over 3.5% were seen once, and the ten largest hold just under 20%. Study results and limitations: Though it reached lower strength, the secondary response hit its peak faster, day 5 versus 15.

This clonotype was found many times. Its target is not known. Sequencing was performed on PBMCs, taken 15 days after the yellow fever booster vaccination. V usage is TRBV5-5 and J usage is TRBJ2-2, with TRBD1 matching 8 bases. This clonotype originated in a man in his late teens or twenties who received the YFV17D yellow fever vaccine. Here the CDR3 DNA reads TGTGCCAGCATCCCCGGACAGGGTACCGGGGAGCTGTTTTTT. Translated: CASIPGQGTGELFF.